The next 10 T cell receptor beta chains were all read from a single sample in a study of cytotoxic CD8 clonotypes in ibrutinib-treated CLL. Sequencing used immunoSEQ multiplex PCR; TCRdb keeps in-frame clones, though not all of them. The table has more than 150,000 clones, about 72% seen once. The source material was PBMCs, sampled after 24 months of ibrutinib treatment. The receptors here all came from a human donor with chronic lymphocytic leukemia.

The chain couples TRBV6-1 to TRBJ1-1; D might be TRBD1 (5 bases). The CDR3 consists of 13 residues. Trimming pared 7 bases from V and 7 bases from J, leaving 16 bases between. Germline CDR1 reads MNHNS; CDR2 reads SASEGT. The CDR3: CASNGGGHLEAFF. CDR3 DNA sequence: TGTGCCAGCAATGGAGGAGGACACCTTGAAGCTTTCTTT.

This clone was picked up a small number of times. Here the CDR3 DNA reads TGTGCCAGCAGCCCAAGACTAGCGGGAGGCGGAGAGCAGTACTTC. Translating it yields CASSPRLAGGGEQYF. V is TRBV7-2 and J is TRBJ2-7, with 13 nucleotides matching TRBD2. The trim removed 5 bases at V and 7 bases at J, leaving 8 bases unmatched. CDR1 is SGHTA, CDR2 FQGNSA, per germline. This CDR3 has 15 residues.

CDR3 DNA: TGTGCCAGCACCGCGACACGGGTGGGAGAGCAGTACTTC. This encodes CASTATRVGEQYF. The V call is TRBV6-5, the J call TRBJ2-7; D not certain. Germline CDR1 and CDR2: MNHEY and SVGAGI. The ends were cut back, 7 bases at V and 7 bases at J, with 17 bases in the middle. The CDR3 runs to 13 residues.

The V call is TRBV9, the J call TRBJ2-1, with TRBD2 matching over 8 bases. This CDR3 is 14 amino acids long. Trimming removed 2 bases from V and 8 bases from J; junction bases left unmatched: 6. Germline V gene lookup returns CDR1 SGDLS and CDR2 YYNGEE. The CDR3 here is CASSVGGLVDEQFF. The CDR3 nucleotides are TGTGCCAGCAGCGTTGGGGGACTAGTCGATGAGCAGTTCTTC.

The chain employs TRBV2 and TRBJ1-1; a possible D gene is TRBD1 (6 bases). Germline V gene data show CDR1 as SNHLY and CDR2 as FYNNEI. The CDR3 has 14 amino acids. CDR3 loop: CAKGGGTMNTEAFF. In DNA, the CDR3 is TGTGCTAAAGGCGGGGGCACCATGAACACTGAAGCTTTCTTT.

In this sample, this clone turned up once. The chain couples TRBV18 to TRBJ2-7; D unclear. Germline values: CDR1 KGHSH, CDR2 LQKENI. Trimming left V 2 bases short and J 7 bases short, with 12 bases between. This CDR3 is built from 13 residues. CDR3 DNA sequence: TGTGCCAGCTCACCAGGGATCGCACCTGAGCAGTACTTC. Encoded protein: CASSPGIAPEQYF.

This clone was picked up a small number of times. CDR3 in DNA: TGTGCCAGCAGTGTAACCCGGCACACCGGGGAGCTGTTTTTT. It is translated as CASSVTRHTGELFF. V and J are TRBV27 and TRBJ2-2; D is unresolved. V was pared by 5 bases and J by 3 bases, with 10 bases between. This CDR3 has 14 amino acids. The germline V gene has CDR1 MNHEY and CDR2 SMNVEV (reference sequence).

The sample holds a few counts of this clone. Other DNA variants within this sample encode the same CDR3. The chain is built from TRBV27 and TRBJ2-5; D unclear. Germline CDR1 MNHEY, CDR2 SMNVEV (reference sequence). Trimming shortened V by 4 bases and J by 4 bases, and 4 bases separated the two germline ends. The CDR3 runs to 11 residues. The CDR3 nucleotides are TGTGCCAGCAGTTGGGGAGAGACCCAGTACTTC. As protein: CASSWGETQYF.

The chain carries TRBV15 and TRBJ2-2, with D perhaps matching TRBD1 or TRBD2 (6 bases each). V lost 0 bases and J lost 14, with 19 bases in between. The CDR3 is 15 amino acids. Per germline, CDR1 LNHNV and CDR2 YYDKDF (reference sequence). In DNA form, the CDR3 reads TGTGCCACCAGCAGAGATGTCGGCGGAGGGGGAGAACTGTTTTTT. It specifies CATSRDVGGGGELFF.

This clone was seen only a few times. DNA for the CDR3: TGTGCCAGCAGCGAAGCCCTGACAATGAACACTGAAGCTTTCTTT. It yields the protein CASSEALTMNTEAFF. The chain links TRBV7-9 to TRBJ1-1; D is uncertain. Germline-derived CDR1 and CDR2 are SEHNR and FQNEAQ (reference sequence). This CDR3 has 15 residues. V was clipped by 5 bases and J by 0 bases, with 13 bases between them.